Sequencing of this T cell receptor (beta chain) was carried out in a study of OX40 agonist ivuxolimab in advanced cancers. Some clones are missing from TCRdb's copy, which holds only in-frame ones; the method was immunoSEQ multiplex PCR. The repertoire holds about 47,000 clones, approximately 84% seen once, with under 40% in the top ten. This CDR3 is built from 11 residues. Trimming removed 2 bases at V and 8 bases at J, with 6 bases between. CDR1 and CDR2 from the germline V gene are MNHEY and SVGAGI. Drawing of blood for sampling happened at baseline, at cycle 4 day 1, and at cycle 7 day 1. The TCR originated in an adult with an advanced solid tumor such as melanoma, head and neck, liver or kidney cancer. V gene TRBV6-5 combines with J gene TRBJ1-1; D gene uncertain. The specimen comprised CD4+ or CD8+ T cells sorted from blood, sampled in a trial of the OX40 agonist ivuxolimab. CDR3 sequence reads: CASSYMAEAFF. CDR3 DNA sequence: TGTGCCAGCAGTTACATGGCGGAAGCTTTCTTT.